This T cell receptor beta chain was profiled in a study of T cell responses to AZD1222 COVID-19 vaccine. Regarding the study as a whole: Spike-specific TCR breadth and depth grew following two AZD1222 doses.

V lost 1 base, J lost 4 bases, and 15 bases lay in between. Germline assignment: CDR1 SGHTA and CDR2 FQGNSA. This CDR3 has 16 residues. Only in-frame clones appear in the TCRdb table, and some are missing; sequencing was by immunoSEQ multiplex PCR. The sample shows about 140,000 clones, about 90% of them seen only once. To note about this clone: The antigen is undetermined.

Source: peripheral blood, taken on day 0 of AZD1222 vaccination. This TCR derives from an adult in good health. V and J are TRBV7-2 and TRBJ2-3; tentatively, D is TRBD1 or TRBD2 (6 bases each). DNA of the CDR3: TGTGCCAGCAGCTTAGTGGGGGGCACTAGCTCAGATACGCAGTATTTT. The encoded protein is CASSLVGGTSSDTQYF.